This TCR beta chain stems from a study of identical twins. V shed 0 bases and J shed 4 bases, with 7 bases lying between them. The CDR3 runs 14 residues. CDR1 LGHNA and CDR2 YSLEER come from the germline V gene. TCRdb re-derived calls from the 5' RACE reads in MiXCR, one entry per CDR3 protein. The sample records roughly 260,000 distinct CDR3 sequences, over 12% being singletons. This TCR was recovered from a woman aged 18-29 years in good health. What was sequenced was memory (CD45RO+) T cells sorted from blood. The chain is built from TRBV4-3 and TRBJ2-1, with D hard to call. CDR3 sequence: CASSQESRYNEQFF. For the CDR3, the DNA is TGCGCCAGCAGCCAAGAAAGTCGATACAATGAGCAGTTCTTC.